This T cell receptor (beta chain) comes out of a study of control samples from healthy donors and cancer patients. The data were produced by immunoSEQ multiplex PCR, yet TCRdb's version contains in-frame clones alone and is incomplete. The sample consists of about 190,000 clones, about 90% of them appearing once. CDR1 and CDR2 (germline): MNHEY, SVGAGI. CDR3 size: 13 residues. Between the trimmed V and J ends, which lost 8 bases and 3 bases, there was a span of 11 bases. The TCR sequence derives from a young man in good health. The sample consisted of blood. The rearrangement joins TRBV6-5 to TRBJ1-3, with D tentatively TRBD1 (6 bases). CDR3 DNA: TGTGCCAGCGGAGTGGACAGTGGAAACACCATATATTTT. Translating it yields CASGVDSGNTIYF.